A single sample is the source of the 32 T cell receptor beta chains below, sequenced in a study of tumor T cells in aggressive B-cell lymphoma. Sequenced by immunoSEQ multiplex PCR; TCRdb stores in-frame clones only, minus some. The table shows 2,000 to 2,500 clones, with roughly 86% occurring only once. The sequencing input was tumor tissue. The source is an adult with diffuse large B cell lymphoma.

The genes are TRBV27 and TRBJ2-2; maybe TRBD2 (5 bases). Looked up from germline, CDR1 is MNHEY and CDR2 is SMNVEV (reference sequence). The CDR3 has 16 amino acids. V lost 5 bases and J lost 5, with 18 bases in between. The CDR3 sequence is CASSLEWEWGTGELFF. CDR3 DNA sequence: TGTGCCAGCAGTCTCGAATGGGAGTGGGGAACCGGGGAGCTGTTTTTT.

DNA for the CDR3: TGTGCCAGCAGGGATTTAGCGGGAGGGGCCAATGAGCAGTTCTTC. Protein product: CASRDLAGGANEQFF. The chain combines TRBV7-9 with TRBJ2-1, with 11 bases lining up with TRBD2. The CDR3 consists of 15 residues. Germline lookup yields CDR1 SEHNR and CDR2 FQNEAQ (reference sequence). Trimming removed 6 bases from V and 6 bases from J; junction bases left unmatched: 7.

CDR3 DNA: TGTGCCAGCAGCTTATTAGCGGGAGAAGAGACCCAGTACTTC. Its translation: CASSLLAGEETQYF. This sequence joins TRBV4-2 and TRBJ2-5; TRBD2 aligns across 9 bases. Trimming removed 5 bases from V and 3 bases from J; junction bases left unmatched: 4. Germline V lookup: CDR1 LGHNA, CDR2 YNFKEQ. The CDR3 is 14 amino acids.

The chain links TRBV15 to TRBJ2-3; D is unclear. This CDR3 region has 15 residues. The V end was cut by 0 bases, the J end by 4 bases, with 11 bases between. The germline V gene has CDR1 LNHNV and CDR2 YYDKDF (reference sequence). The CDR3 DNA sequence: TGTGCCACCAGCAGAGAGAGGCTAGGTGCAGATACGCAGTATTTT. The encoded protein is CATSRERLGADTQYF.

V usage is TRBV2 and J usage is TRBJ1-2; D may be TRBD1 (5 bases). CDR3 length: 13 residues. V lost 7 bases and J 4 bases, leaving 13 bases between the germline ends. CDR1 and CDR2 (germline): SNHLY, FYNNEI. The CDR3 DNA reads as TGTGCCAGCATGGAGGGACCGGGCTATGGCTACACCTTC. Its translation is CASMEGPGYGYTF.

The genes are TRBV6-6 and TRBJ2-5; TRBD1 matches 8 bases. V trimming: 6 bases; J trimming: 4 bases; junction bases outside the gene matches: 7. CDR3 length equals 14 residues. From germline, CDR1 is MNHNY and CDR2 SVGAGI (reference sequence). The CDR3 loop reads CASSYDRGGETQYF. The CDR3 coding sequence is TGTGCCAGCAGCTACGACAGGGGAGGAGAGACCCAGTACTTC.

V and J are TRBV2 and TRBJ2-7, with 10 bases lining up with TRBD2. Per germline, CDR1 SNHLY and CDR2 FYNNEI. This CDR3 has 21 amino acids. With V trimmed by 7 bases and J by 6 bases, 30 bases remained unmatched. This CDR3 reads CASTHSGGRSGRASLVSEQYV. The CDR3 DNA reads TGTGCCAGCACCCACTCGGGGGGCCGGAGCGGGAGGGCCTCTTTGGTATCCGAGCAGTACGTC.

The chain combines TRBV7-3 with TRBJ2-4; possibly TRBD2 for D (6 bases). V was pared by 3 bases and J by 3 bases, with 9 bases between. Germline values: CDR1 SGHTA, CDR2 FQGTGA. CDR3 length: 14 amino acids. CDR3 DNA sequence: TGTGCCAGCAGCTTGGCCGGGGGCAAAAACATTCAGTACTTC. This encodes CASSLAGGKNIQYF.

The chain couples TRBV27 to TRBJ2-7; D ambiguous. Trimming cost V 6 bases and J 2 bases, with 14 bases left between them. Germline V gives CDR1 MNHEY, CDR2 SMNVEV (reference sequence). This CDR3 region has 14 residues. The CDR3 DNA reads TGTGCCAGCAGAGGTACGGCTAGAGCCTACGAGCAGTACGTC. This translates into CASRGTARAYEQYV.

The V call is TRBV7-9, the J call TRBJ2-3; D is perhaps TRBD2 (6 bases). V dropped 3 bases and J dropped 0 bases, with 16 bases sitting between them. Germline V gives CDR1 SEHNR, CDR2 FQNEAQ (reference sequence). This CDR3 region has 17 residues. CDR3 loop: CASSFVGRTGSTDTQYF. CDR3 nucleotide sequence: TGTGCCAGCAGCTTTGTAGGGAGGACGGGGAGCACAGATACGCAGTATTTT.

The chain combines TRBV13 with TRBJ2-7; D is perhaps TRBD2 (5 bases). The germline gives CDR1 PRHDT, CDR2 FYEKMQ (reference sequence). The ends were cut back, 3 bases at V and 5 bases at J, with 11 bases in the middle. This CDR3 contains 13 residues. Here the CDR3 DNA reads TGTGCCAGCAGCTTCGCGGGCATGCACGAGCAGTACTTC. This encodes CASSFAGMHEQYF. The full variable domain, its missing parts supplied by reference TRBV13 and TRBJ2-7, is AAGVIQSPRHLIKEKRETATLKCYPIPRHDTVYWYQQGPGQDPQFLISFYEKMQSDKGSIPDRFSAQQFSDYHSELNMSSLELGDSALYFCASSFAGMHEQYFGPGTRLTVT.

A remark on this clone: The identical CDR3 is also encoded by other nucleotide sequences in the sample. This sequence joins TRBV7-3 and TRBJ1-2; TRBD1 matches at 9 bases. The V gene's germline CDR1 is SGHTA and CDR2 FQGTGA. Trimming cost V 4 bases and J 2 bases; bases outside gene matches: 2. The CDR3 spans 14 residues. The CDR3 bases are TGTGCCAGCAGCTCGACAGGGGGAAACTATGGCTACACCTTC. Protein: CASSSTGGNYGYTF.

The chain uses TRBV6-6 and TRBJ2-7; 8 nucleotides line up with TRBD2. This CDR3 spans 13 amino acids. The germline CDR1 and CDR2 sequences are MNHNY and SVGAGI (reference sequence). The junction had 7 bases not matched to a gene; V was cut back by 7 bases and J by 5 bases. The CDR3 loop is CASTPREGNEQYV. The CDR3 coding sequence is TGTGCCAGCACCCCCCGGGAGGGGAACGAGCAGTACGTC.

The V call is TRBV5-1, the J call TRBJ2-7, with 11 nucleotides matching TRBD1. Germline V gene sequence: CDR1 SGHRS, CDR2 YFSETQ. Unmatched junction bases numbered 8, after V lost 1 base and J lost 5 bases. The CDR3 is made up of 16 amino acids. This CDR3 is CASSLRRGQGAHEQYF. The CDR3 region has the DNA TGCGCCAGCAGCTTGCGTAGAGGACAGGGGGCCCACGAGCAGTACTTC.

This rearrangement joins TRBV5-5 to TRBJ1-5; D is undetermined. CDR1 and CDR2 from the germline V gene are SGHKS and YYEKEE (reference sequence). The CDR3 runs to 13 residues. The germline V and J ends were trimmed by 2 bases and 4 bases, with 7 bases remaining between them. In DNA form, the CDR3 reads TGTGCCAGCAGCTTCGCAGATAATCAGCCCCAGCATTTT. This encodes CASSFADNQPQHF.

The chain carries TRBV18 and TRBJ1-1; 7 bases are a match to TRBD1. The junction had 7 bases not matched to a gene; V was cut back by 2 bases and J by 1 base. The CDR3 runs to 16 residues. CDR1 is KGHSH and CDR2 is LQKENI in the germline V gene. CDR3 coding DNA: TGTGCCAGCTCACCAACCTCCGGGACAGCGAACACTGAAGCTTTCTTT. This encodes CASSPTSGTANTEAFF.

The J gene is TRBJ1-6, the V gene TRBV14, with D hard to call. The CDR3 has 15 residues. The germline V gene has CDR1 SGHDN and CDR2 FVKESK. Trimming cost V 4 bases and J 8 bases, with 15 bases left between them. The CDR3 sequence: CASSRVEGSYSPLHF. The CDR3 DNA reads as TGTGCCAGCAGCCGGGTAGAAGGGAGTTATTCACCCCTCCACTTT.

The CDR3, as DNA: TGCGCCAGCAGCTGGGACTTAGGGTGGGAGCAGTACTTC. Protein product: CASSWDLGWEQYF. The V and J genes are TRBV5-1 and TRBJ2-7, with D perhaps TRBD2 (6 bases). The V and J ends lost 3 bases and 7 bases respectively, with 14 bases between them. CDR1 and CDR2 from the germline V gene are SGHRS and YFSETQ. This CDR3 region has 13 residues.

CDR3 DNA sequence: TGCAGCGTAACTCAGCCAGGGACTTTAACAGATACGCAGTATTTT. Its protein product is CSVTQPGTLTDTQYF. The chain couples TRBV29-1 to TRBJ2-3, with D perhaps TRBD2 (6 bases). The germline V gene has CDR1 SQVTM and CDR2 ANQGSEA. CDR3 length: 15 amino acids. V lost 6 bases to trimming and J lost 3 bases, with 19 bases between them.

The chain links TRBV28 to TRBJ1-5; perhaps TRBD1 as D (5 bases). The CDR3 extends over 15 amino acids. The germline gives CDR1 MDHEN, CDR2 SYDVKM. The V gene lost 3 bases and the J gene lost 7 bases, with 16 bases spanning the gap. The DNA for the CDR3 is TGTGCCAGCAGTTTTGGTTTTGGCCGGGGGCAGCCCCAGCATTTT. It encodes CASSFGFGRGQPQHF.

This clone occurred once. This rearrangement joins TRBV30 to TRBJ1-5; tentatively, D is TRBD1 (5 bases). CDR3 size: 13 residues. CDR1 is GTSNPN, CDR2 SVGIG, per germline (reference sequence). The V end lost 6 bases, the J end lost 4 bases, and 13 bases lay between the germline ends. Here the CDR3 reads CACSQGLNQPQHF. DNA of the CDR3: TGTGCCTGCTCCCAGGGTCTTAATCAGCCCCAGCATTTT. The complete variable domain, with remaining parts taken from reference TRBV30 and TRBJ1-5, reads SQTIHQWPATLVQPVGSPLSLECTVEGTSNPNLYWYRQAAGRGLQLLFYSVGIGQISSEVPQNLSASRPQDRQFILSSKKLLLSDSGFYLCACSQGLNQPQHFGDGTRLSIL.

The rearrangement links TRBV18 to TRBJ1-5, with D perhaps TRBD1 (6 bases). This CDR3 spans 15 amino acids. CDR1 and CDR2 from the germline V gene are KGHSH and LQKENI. The germline V and J ends were trimmed by 4 bases and 2 bases, with 12 bases remaining between them. The CDR3 reads CASSQQGARNQPQHF. The CDR3 DNA follows: TGTGCCAGCTCACAACAGGGAGCACGCAATCAGCCCCAGCATTTT.

The V and J genes are TRBV5-1 and TRBJ1-1; possible D gene TRBD1, 5 bases. There are 14 residues in the CDR3. Germline V gives CDR1 SGHRS, CDR2 YFSETQ. The V end lost 1 base, the J end lost 1 base, and 8 bases lay between the germline ends. CDR3 nucleotide sequence: TGCGCCAGCAGCTTGCAGGGCTCGAACACTGAAGCTTTCTTT. This codes for CASSLQGSNTEAFF.

The chain joins TRBV14 to TRBJ2-2, with D perhaps matching TRBD2 (6 bases). Germline CDR1 SGHDN, CDR2 FVKESK. Deletions cut 1 base from V and 4 bases from J, with 13 bases between. The CDR3 extends over 16 amino acids. For the CDR3, the DNA is TGTGCCAGCAGCCAAGTAGAGCGGGTTCGCACCGGGGAGCTGTTTTTT. Translating it yields CASSQVERVRTGELFF.

The V call is TRBV27, the J call TRBJ2-7, with 10 bases matching TRBD1. The CDR3 extends over 14 amino acids. The germline CDR1 and CDR2 sequences are MNHEY and SMNVEV (reference sequence). V was pared by 5 bases and J by 4 bases, with 5 bases of the junction left unmatched. The CDR3: CASSLRTGGYEQYV. The CDR3, as DNA: TGTGCCAGCAGTCTCAGGACAGGGGGATACGAGCAGTACGTC.

The V gene is TRBV29-1, the J gene TRBJ2-2; D is unresolved. The ends were cut back, 4 bases at V and 6 bases at J, with 9 bases in the middle. Germline CDR1 is SQVTM and CDR2 is ANQGSEA. CDR3 length: 12 amino acids. The CDR3 nucleotides are TGCAGCGTTGTTGGCATGTCCGGGGAGCTGTTTTTT. Translating gives CSVVGMSGELFF.

V gene TRBV11-3 combines with J gene TRBJ2-1, with a possible D match to TRBD1 (5 bases). Germline loops: CDR1 SGHNT, CDR2 YENEEA. The length of the CDR3 is 16 residues. Trimming shortened V by 2 bases and J by 9 bases, and 20 bases separated the two germline ends. In nucleotides, the CDR3 is TGTGCCAGCAGCTTAAGTCTAGGGGCTATCGATGGTGAGCAGTTCTTC. This gives the protein CASSLSLGAIDGEQFF.

J is TRBJ2-7 and V is TRBV7-2; TRBD2 matches at 9 bases. CDR3 length: 16 residues. With 5 bases clipped from V and 3 bases from J, the junction kept 11 bases outside the gene matches. From germline, CDR1 is SGHTA and CDR2 FQGNSA. The CDR3 nucleotides are TGTGCCAGCAGCCCACCCTCGGCTAGCGGGGTCTACGAGCAGTACTTC. Translated, it gives CASSPPSASGVYEQYF.

This chain links TRBV19 with TRBJ2-5, with 8 bases that match TRBD2. The CDR3 is 13 residues long. Unmatched junction bases numbered 2, after V lost 6 bases and J lost 2 bases. Germline values: CDR1 LNHDA, CDR2 SQIVND (reference sequence). CDR3 in DNA: TGTGCCAGTAGATTAGCGGGACAAGAGACCCAGTACTTC. This sequence encodes CASRLAGQETQYF.

The chain links TRBV18 to TRBJ2-1; D is undetermined. Germline V gene data show CDR1 as KGHSH and CDR2 as LQKENI. Trimming stripped 2 bases from V and 8 bases from J, with 10 bases between. CDR3 length: 13 amino acids. In DNA form, the CDR3 reads TGTGCCAGCTCACCAGAACCCCGGGATGAGCAGTTCTTC. Protein sequence: CASSPEPRDEQFF. Combining the CDR3 with reference TRBV18 and TRBJ2-1 gives the whole variable domain NAGVMQNPRHLVRRRGQEARLRCSPMKGHSHVYWYRQLPEEGLKFMVYLQKENIIDESGMPKERFSAEFPKEGPSILRIQQVVRGDSAAYFCASSPEPRDEQFFGPGTRLTVL.

V and J are TRBV30 and TRBJ1-5; 8 bases align to TRBD1. The junction had 10 bases not matched to a gene; V was cut back by 1 base and J by 5 bases. The V gene's germline CDR1 is GTSNPN and CDR2 SVGIG (reference sequence). The CDR3 spans 16 residues. For the CDR3, the DNA is TGTGCCTGGAGTGCGTCCAGGACAGGGAAGGATCAGCCCCAGCATTTT. It codes for CAWSASRTGKDQPQHF.

The genes are TRBV28 and TRBJ2-1; 8 bases fit TRBD2. V shed 3 bases, J shed 2 bases, and the junction held 9 bases outside the gene matches. There are 17 residues in the CDR3. In germline, CDR1 is MDHEN, CDR2 SYDVKM. CDR3 protein: CASSLLWVAGPYNEQFF. The CDR3 bases are TGTGCCAGCAGTTTGTTGTGGGTAGCGGGACCCTACAATGAGCAGTTCTTC.